The 2 T cell receptor beta chains given below trace back to one sample, sequenced in a study of technical replicates of blood from several donors. The assay was immunoSEQ multiplex PCR, and TCRdb's table has in-frame clones only and misses some. The data contain tens of thousands of clones, around 91% of them singletons. The material sequenced was T cells isolated from PBMCs. These receptor sequences come from a human donor in good health.

The V call is TRBV11-3, the J call TRBJ2-3; 12 bases fit TRBD2. The junction had 5 bases not matched to a gene; V was cut back by 4 bases and J by 6 bases. CDR1 and CDR2 from the germline V gene are SGHNT and YENEEA. CDR3 length equals 15 residues. The CDR3 DNA is TGTGCCAGCAGCTCCCTAGCGGGAGGGGCGGATACGCAGTATTTT. Amino acids: CASSSLAGGADTQYF.

This chain links TRBV9 with TRBJ2-3; weak D call: TRBD1 (5 bases). This CDR3 comprises 14 residues. CDR1 is SGDLS and CDR2 is YYNGEE in the germline V gene. V was pared by 4 bases and J by 2 bases, with 11 bases between. The CDR3 loop is CASSSTGYTDTQYF. CDR3 bases: TGTGCCAGCAGCTCTACAGGCTACACAGATACGCAGTATTTT.